This is a list of T cell receptor beta chains from one sample in a study of regulatory T cells in long-lasting Graves disease. TCRdb recomputed calls from the multiplex PCR reads with MiXCR, one row per CDR3 protein. The table shows 400,000 to 500,000 distinct CDR3 sequences, with about 15% occurring only once. This same sample was also taken into another study, of T cells in Graves' hyperthyroidism and ophthalmopathy.

Sequenced material: peripheral blood mononuclear cells (PBMCs), taken at new diagnosis, from a patient treated with antithyroid drugs. The receptors were sampled from a woman aged 45 to 65 with Graves disease. Each CDR3 is given with its conserved first and last residue. D genes are given only for firm matches. Rows may omit the clone size; those that give it use once, few, many or a size class.

j_gene: TRBJ2-7
abundance: NA
len: 14
v_gene: TRBV7-9
d_gene: NA
CDR3nt: TGTGCCAGCTCACCAAGAGAGGCGTCTTACGAGCAGTACTTC
CDR3aa: CASSPREASYEQYF

j_gene: TRBJ2-3
abundance: many
len: 16
v_gene: TRBV27
d_gene: TRBD1
CDR3nt: TGTGCCAGCAGCACCAGGTTCGGACAGGGTGCAGATACGCAGTATTTT
CDR3aa: CASSTRFGQGADTQYF

j_gene: TRBJ1-1
abundance: NA
len: 15
v_gene: TRBV19
d_gene: NA
CDR3nt: TGTGCCAGTAGTATAATGTCCAGGCCGAACACTGAAGCTTTCTTT
CDR3aa: CASSIMSRPNTEAFF

j_gene: TRBJ1-4
abundance: few
len: 12
v_gene: TRBV19
d_gene: TRBD1
CDR3nt: TGTGCCAGTAACGGACAGGGGCGAATGCTGTTTTTT
CDR3aa: CASNGQGRMLFF

j_gene: TRBJ2-7
abundance: NA
len: 12
v_gene: TRBV30
d_gene: NA
CDR3nt: TGTGCCTGCAATGTTGTATCCTACGAGCAGTACTTC
CDR3aa: CACNVVSYEQYF

j_gene: TRBJ2-7
abundance: NA
len: 15
v_gene: TRBV18
d_gene: NA
CDR3nt: TGTGCCAGCTCACCACGGGTAGGGGTCTCCTACGAGCAGTACTTC
CDR3aa: CASSPRVGVSYEQYF

j_gene: TRBJ2-3
abundance: many
len: 15
v_gene: TRBV9
d_gene: NA
CDR3nt: TGTGCCAGCAGCGTAGGTGGAGGGCGCACAGATACGCAGTATTTT
CDR3aa: CASSVGGGRTDTQYF

j_gene: TRBJ2-1
abundance: NA
len: 14
v_gene: TRBV29-1
d_gene: TRBD2
CDR3nt: TGCAGCGTTGACCGGACTAGCGGGAGCAATGAGCAGTTCTTC
CDR3aa: CSVDRTSGSNEQFF

j_gene: TRBJ1-4
abundance: NA
len: 14
v_gene: TRBV10-2
d_gene: TRBD1
CDR3nt: TGCGCCAGCAGTGACAGGGGGACTAATGAAAAACTGTTTTTT
CDR3aa: CASSDRGTNEKLFF

j_gene: TRBJ1-4
abundance: many
len: 15
v_gene: TRBV5-5
d_gene: NA
CDR3nt: TGTGCCAGCAGCTTCAGTTTGGCTACTAATGAAAAACTGTTTTTT
CDR3aa: CASSFSLATNEKLFF

j_gene: TRBJ2-2
abundance: NA
len: 14
v_gene: TRBV19
d_gene: TRBD1
CDR3nt: TGTGCCAGTGGAGGACAGGTGGGAGTCGGGGAGCTGTTTTTT
CDR3aa: CASGGQVGVGELFF

j_gene: TRBJ2-7
abundance: many
len: 15
v_gene: TRBV6-1
d_gene: NA
CDR3nt: TGTGCCAGCAGCCGGGAATTCCGGGGTTCCTACGAGCAGTACTTC
CDR3aa: CASSREFRGSYEQYF